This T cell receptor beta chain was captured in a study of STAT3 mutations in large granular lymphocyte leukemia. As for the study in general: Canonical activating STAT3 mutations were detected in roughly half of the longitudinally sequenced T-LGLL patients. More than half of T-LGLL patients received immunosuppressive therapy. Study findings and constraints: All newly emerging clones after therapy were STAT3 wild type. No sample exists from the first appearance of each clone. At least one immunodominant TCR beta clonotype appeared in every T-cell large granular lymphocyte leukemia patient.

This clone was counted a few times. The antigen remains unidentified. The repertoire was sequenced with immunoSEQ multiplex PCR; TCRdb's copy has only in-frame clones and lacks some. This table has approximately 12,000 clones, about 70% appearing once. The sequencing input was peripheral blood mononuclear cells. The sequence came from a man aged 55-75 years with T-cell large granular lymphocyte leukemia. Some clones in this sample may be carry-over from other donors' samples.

CDR3 sequence (DNA): TGCGCCAGCAGCTTGGGGGGAACCTACGAGCAGTACTTC. This gives the protein CASSLGGTYEQYF. The rearrangement joins TRBV5-1 to TRBJ2-7; D is ambiguous. V was pared by 0 bases and J by 2 bases, with 6 bases between. Germline lookup yields CDR1 SGHRS and CDR2 YFSETQ. The CDR3 extends over 13 amino acids. Looking up the rest from reference TRBV5-1 and TRBJ2-7 gives the full variable domain: KAGVTQTPRYLIKTRGQQVTLSCSPISGHRSVSWYQQTPGQGLQFLFEYFSETQRNKGNFPGRFSGRQFSNSRSEMNVSTLELGDSALYLCASSLGGTYEQYFGPGTRLTVT.